The 10 T cell receptor beta chains listed next were all sequenced from one sample in a study of T cell responses to AZD1222 COVID-19 vaccine. This table comes from immunoSEQ multiplex PCR, and its TCRdb copy is limited to in-frame clones, with some not included. The table lists approximately 140,000 clones, more than 80% of them singletons. The sequences come from peripheral blood, collected on day 0 of MenACWY control vaccination. The receptors come from an adult in good health.

The V and J genes are TRBV19 and TRBJ1-5; no definite D call. The CDR3 is 13 residues long. From germline, CDR1 is LNHDA and CDR2 SQIVND (reference sequence). V shed 3 bases and J shed 6 bases, with 9 bases lying between them. CDR3 sequence: CASSMARPQPQHF. DNA of the CDR3: TGTGCCAGTAGTATGGCTCGGCCTCAGCCCCAGCATTTT. Based on the CDR3 plus reference TRBV19 and TRBJ1-5, the full variable domain is DGGITQSPKYLFRKEGQNVTLSCEQNLNHDAMYWYRQDPGQGLRLIYYSQIVNDFQKGDIAEGYSVSREKKESFPLTVTSAQKNPTAFYLCASSMARPQPQHFGDGTRLSIL.

The V and J genes are TRBV11-3 and TRBJ2-1; 7 bases line up with TRBD2. CDR3 length: 14 residues. The junction had 3 bases not matched to a gene; V was cut back by 4 bases and J by 3 bases. CDR1 is SGHNT and CDR2 is YENEEA in the germline V gene. The CDR3 protein is CASSSGLVYNEQFF. In DNA, the CDR3 is TGTGCCAGCAGCTCTGGACTAGTCTACAATGAGCAGTTCTTC.

The chain links TRBV10-3 to TRBJ1-6, with 7 bases aligning to TRBD1. Germline CDR1 is ENHRY and CDR2 is SYGVKD. The CDR3 length is 13 residues. V gave up 7 bases and J gave up 9 bases; unmatched junction bases: 6. The CDR3 nucleotides are TGTGCCATCAAGGGGACAGAGGCTTCACCCCTCCACTTT. Translated: CAIKGTEASPLHF.

The chain combines TRBV7-2 with TRBJ1-1; 7 nucleotides align to TRBD1. CDR1 and CDR2 from the germline V gene are SGHTA and FQGNSA. V was pared by 3 bases and J by 6 bases, with 13 bases of the junction left unmatched. There are 16 residues in the CDR3. This CDR3 reads CASSLQSKGAHPEAFF. In DNA, the CDR3 is TGTGCCAGCAGCTTGCAATCAAAGGGGGCGCACCCTGAAGCTTTCTTT.

The chain is built from TRBV2 and TRBJ2-1; 8 positions agree with TRBD2. Unmatched junction bases numbered 12, after V lost 4 bases and J lost 10 bases. Germline loops: CDR1 SNHLY, CDR2 FYNNEI. The CDR3 spans 15 residues. CDR3 in DNA: TGTGCCAGCAGTGCGGGAGGGGCGGGAGGTCGGGAGCAGTTCTTC. This sequence encodes CASSAGGAGGREQFF.

The chain recombines TRBV6-5 with TRBJ1-1; the D gene is possibly TRBD1 (5 bases). CDR1 and CDR2 from the germline V gene are MNHEY and SVGAGI. There are 14 residues in the CDR3. The germline V and J ends were trimmed by 2 bases and 4 bases, with 11 bases remaining between them. The CDR3 sequence is CASSYGGKGTEAFF. CDR3 in DNA: TGTGCCAGCAGTTACGGGGGGAAGGGCACTGAAGCTTTCTTT.

This clone has just one count. The V call is TRBV25-1, the J call TRBJ1-3; 7 bases agree with TRBD1. CDR3 length equals 15 residues. V lost 7 bases to trimming and J lost 3 bases; unmatched junction nucleotides: 9. CDR1 is MGHDK and CDR2 is SYGVNS in the germline V gene. The CDR3 reads CASTATGRFGNTIYF. The CDR3 nucleotides are TGTGCCAGCACGGCGACAGGGAGGTTTGGAAACACCATATATTTT.

The chain uses TRBV9 and TRBJ2-2; no reliable D call. Germline CDR1 reads SGDLS; CDR2 reads YYNGEE. Trimming took off 4 bases at V and 7 bases at J, with 11 bases between the two ends. The CDR3 has 13 amino acids. CDR3 region: CASSPADGGELFF. The CDR3 region has the DNA TGTGCCAGCAGCCCCGCCGACGGCGGGGAGCTGTTTTTT.

V is TRBV6-5 and J is TRBJ1-4; D is unclear. V was clipped by 2 bases and J by 0 bases, with 7 bases between them. This CDR3 region has 15 residues. The germline V gene has CDR1 MNHEY and CDR2 SVGAGI. Here the CDR3 reads CASSYQQTTNEKLFF. The CDR3 DNA sequence: TGTGCCAGCAGTTACCAACAGACAACTAATGAAAAACTGTTTTTT.

This sequence joins TRBV5-1 and TRBJ1-2, with a possible D match to TRBD1 (6 bases). Germline values: CDR1 SGHRS, CDR2 YFSETQ. V was cut by 4 bases and J by 8 bases, with 15 bases left in between. The CDR3 has 13 amino acids. The DNA of the CDR3 is TGCGCCAGCAGCCATAACAGGGACGGAGGCTACACCTTC. Its protein is CASSHNRDGGYTF.